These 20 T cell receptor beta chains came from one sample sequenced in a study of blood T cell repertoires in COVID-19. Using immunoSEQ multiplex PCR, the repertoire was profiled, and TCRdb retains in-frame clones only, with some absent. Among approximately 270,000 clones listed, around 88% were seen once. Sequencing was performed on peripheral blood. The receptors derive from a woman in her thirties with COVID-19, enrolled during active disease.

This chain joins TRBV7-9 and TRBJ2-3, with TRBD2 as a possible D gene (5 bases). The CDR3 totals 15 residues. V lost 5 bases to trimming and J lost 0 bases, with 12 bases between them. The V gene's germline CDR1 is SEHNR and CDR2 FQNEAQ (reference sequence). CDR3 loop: CASSRAVLSTDTQYF. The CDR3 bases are TGTGCCAGCAGCCGAGCGGTTCTTAGCACAGATACGCAGTATTTT. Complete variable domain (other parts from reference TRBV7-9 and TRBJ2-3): DTGVSQNPRHKITKRGQNVTFRCDPISEHNRLYWYRQTLGQGPEFLTYFQNEAQLEKSRLLSDRFSAERPKGSFSTLEIQRTEQGDSAMYLCASSRAVLSTDTQYFGPGTRLTVL.

In nucleotides, the CDR3 is TGCGCCAGCAGCTTGGCCGTCGGGGGTCCATCTGGGGCCAACGTCCTGACTTTC. Protein product: CASSLAVGGPSGANVLTF. The J gene is TRBJ2-6, the V gene TRBV5-1; perhaps TRBD2 as D (6 bases). The germline gives CDR1 SGHRS, CDR2 YFSETQ. V dropped 0 bases and J dropped 1 base, with 14 bases sitting between them. This CDR3 is 18 amino acids long.

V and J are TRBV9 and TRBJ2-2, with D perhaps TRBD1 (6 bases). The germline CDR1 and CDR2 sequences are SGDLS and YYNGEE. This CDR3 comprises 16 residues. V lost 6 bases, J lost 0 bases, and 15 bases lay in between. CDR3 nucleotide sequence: TGTGCCAGCACTAAAGGTGGGACACCGAACACCGGGGAGCTGTTTTTT. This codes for CASTKGGTPNTGELFF.

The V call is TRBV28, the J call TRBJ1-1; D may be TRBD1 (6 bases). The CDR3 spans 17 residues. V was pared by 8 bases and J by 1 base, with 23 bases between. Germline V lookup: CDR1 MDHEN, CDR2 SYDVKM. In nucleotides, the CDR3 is TGTGCCAGCCAGACCCAAGAAACAGGGTATAGGAACACTGAAGCTTTCTTT. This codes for CASQTQETGYRNTEAFF.

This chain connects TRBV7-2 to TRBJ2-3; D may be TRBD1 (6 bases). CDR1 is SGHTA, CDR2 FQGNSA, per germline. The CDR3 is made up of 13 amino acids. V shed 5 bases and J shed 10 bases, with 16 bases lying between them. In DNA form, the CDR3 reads TGTGCCAGCAGCACGGCAGGTCGGACAGCGCAGTATTTT. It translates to CASSTAGRTAQYF.

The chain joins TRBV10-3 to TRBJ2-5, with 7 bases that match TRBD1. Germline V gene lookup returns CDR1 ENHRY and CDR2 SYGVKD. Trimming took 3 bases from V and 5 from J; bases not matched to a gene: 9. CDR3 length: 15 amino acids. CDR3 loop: CAISDQQGIRETQYF. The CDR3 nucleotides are TGTGCCATCAGTGATCAACAGGGGATTCGGGAGACCCAGTACTTC.

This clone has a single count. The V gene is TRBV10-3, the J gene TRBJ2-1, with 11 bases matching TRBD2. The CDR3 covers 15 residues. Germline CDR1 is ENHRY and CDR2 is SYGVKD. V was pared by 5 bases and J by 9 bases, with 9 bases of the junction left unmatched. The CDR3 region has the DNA TGTGCCATCAGTAACCCACACCTAGCGGGAGGTGAGCAGTTCTTC. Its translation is CAISNPHLAGGEQFF.

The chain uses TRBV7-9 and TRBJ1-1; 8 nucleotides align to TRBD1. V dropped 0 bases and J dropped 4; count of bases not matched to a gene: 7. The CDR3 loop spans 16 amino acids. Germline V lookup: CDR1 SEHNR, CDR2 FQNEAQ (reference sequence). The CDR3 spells CASSLATRTGRTEAFF. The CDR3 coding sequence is TGTGCCAGCAGCTTAGCCACTAGGACAGGGCGCACTGAAGCTTTCTTT.

The CDR3 reads CASSWGGGYFRTVNTGELFF. CDR3 coding DNA: TGTGCCAGTAGTTGGGGAGGGGGTTACTTCAGGACAGTGAACACCGGGGAGCTGTTTTTT. The chain combines TRBV19 with TRBJ2-2, with a possible D match to TRBD2 (7 bases). The CDR3 consists of 20 residues. Trimming shortened V by 5 bases and J by 1 base, and 26 bases separated the two germline ends. Germline V CDR1 and CDR2: LNHDA, SQIVND (reference sequence). Full variable domain (rest looked up from reference TRBV19 and TRBJ2-2): DGGITQSPKYLFRKEGQNVTLSCEQNLNHDAMYWYRQDPGQGLRLIYYSQIVNDFQKGDIAEGYSVSREKKESFPLTVTSAQKNPTAFYLCASSWGGGYFRTVNTGELFFGEGSRLTVL.

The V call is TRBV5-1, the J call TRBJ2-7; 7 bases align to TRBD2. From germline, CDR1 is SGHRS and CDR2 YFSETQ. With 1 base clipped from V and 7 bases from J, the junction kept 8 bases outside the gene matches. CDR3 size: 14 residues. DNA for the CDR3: TGCGCCAGCAGCTTGTGGGAAGTGGGAGGGGAGCAGTACTTC. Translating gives CASSLWEVGGEQYF.

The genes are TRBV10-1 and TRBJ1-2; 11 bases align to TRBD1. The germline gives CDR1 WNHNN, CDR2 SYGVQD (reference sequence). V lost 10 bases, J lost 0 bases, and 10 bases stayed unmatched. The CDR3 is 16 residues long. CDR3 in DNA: TGCGCCAACCCCTGGGTGGACAGGGGGCCTAACTATGGCTACACCTTC. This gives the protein CANPWVDRGPNYGYTF.

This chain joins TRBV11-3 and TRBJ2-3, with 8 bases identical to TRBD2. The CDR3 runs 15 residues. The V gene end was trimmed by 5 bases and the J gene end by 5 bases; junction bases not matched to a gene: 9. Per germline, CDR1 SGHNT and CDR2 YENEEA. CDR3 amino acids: CASSPRGGAGDTQYF. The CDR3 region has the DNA TGTGCCAGCAGCCCCCGGGGGGGGGCGGGAGATACGCAGTATTTT.

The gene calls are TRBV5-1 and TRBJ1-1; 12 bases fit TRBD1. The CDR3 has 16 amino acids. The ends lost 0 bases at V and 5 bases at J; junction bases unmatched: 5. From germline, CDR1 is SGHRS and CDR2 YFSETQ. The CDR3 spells CASSLDEGQGATEAFF. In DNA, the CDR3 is TGCGCCAGCAGCTTGGACGAGGGACAGGGGGCAACTGAAGCTTTCTTT.

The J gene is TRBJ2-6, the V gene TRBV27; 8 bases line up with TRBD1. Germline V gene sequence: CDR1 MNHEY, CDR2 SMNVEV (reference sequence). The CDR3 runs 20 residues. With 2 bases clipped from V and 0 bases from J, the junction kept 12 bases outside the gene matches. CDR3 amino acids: CASSLTGGDRWFSGANVLTF. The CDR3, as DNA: TGTGCCAGCAGTTTAACAGGCGGGGACAGGTGGTTCTCTGGGGCCAACGTCCTGACTTTC.

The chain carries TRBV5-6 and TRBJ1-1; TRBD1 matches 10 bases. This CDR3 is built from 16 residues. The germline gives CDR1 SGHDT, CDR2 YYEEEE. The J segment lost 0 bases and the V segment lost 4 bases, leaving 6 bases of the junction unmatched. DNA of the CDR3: TGTGCCAGCAGCCGGGACAGGGGAACAATGAACACTGAAGCTTTCTTT. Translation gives CASSRDRGTMNTEAFF.

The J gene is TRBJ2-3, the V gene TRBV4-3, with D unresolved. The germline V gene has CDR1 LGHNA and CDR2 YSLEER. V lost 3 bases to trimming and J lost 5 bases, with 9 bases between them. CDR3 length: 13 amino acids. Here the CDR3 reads CASSHQEEDTQYF. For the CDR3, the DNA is TGCGCCAGCAGCCACCAAGAGGAAGATACGCAGTATTTT.

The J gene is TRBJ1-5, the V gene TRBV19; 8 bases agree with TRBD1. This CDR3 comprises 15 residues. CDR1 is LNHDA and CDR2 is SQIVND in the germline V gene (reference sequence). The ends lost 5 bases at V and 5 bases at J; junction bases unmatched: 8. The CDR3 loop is CASSPRQGADQPQHF. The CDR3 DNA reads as TGTGCCAGTAGTCCGCGCCAGGGGGCGGATCAGCCCCAGCATTTT.

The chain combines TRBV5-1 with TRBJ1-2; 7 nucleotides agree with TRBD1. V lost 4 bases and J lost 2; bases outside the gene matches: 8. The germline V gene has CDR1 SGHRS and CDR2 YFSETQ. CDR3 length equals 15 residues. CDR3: CASSPGDRANYGYTF. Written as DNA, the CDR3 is TGCGCCAGCAGCCCGGGAGACAGGGCCAACTATGGCTACACCTTC.

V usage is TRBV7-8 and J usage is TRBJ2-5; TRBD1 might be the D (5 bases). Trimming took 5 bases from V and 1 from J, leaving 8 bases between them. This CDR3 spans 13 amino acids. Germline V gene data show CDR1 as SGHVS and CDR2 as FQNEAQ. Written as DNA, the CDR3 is TGTGCCAGCAGCCCCACAGGCCAAGAGACCCAGTACTTC. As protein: CASSPTGQETQYF.

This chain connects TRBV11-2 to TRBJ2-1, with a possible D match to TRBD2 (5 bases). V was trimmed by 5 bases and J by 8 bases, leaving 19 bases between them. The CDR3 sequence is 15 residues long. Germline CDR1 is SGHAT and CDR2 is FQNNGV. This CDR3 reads CASSPRLTSLHEQFF. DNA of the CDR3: TGTGCCAGCAGCCCCCGACTAACCTCCCTCCATGAGCAGTTCTTC.